The clone carrying this T cell receptor (beta chain) appeared a few times. Its antigen is currently unknown. This entry belongs to a study of identical twins. TCRdb fed the 5' RACE reads into MiXCR, producing one record per CDR3 protein. The table lists about 890,000 distinct CDR3 sequences, 9% to 15% of them singletons. CDR3 length equals 18 residues. Trimming took 7 bases from V and 0 from J; bases not matched to a gene: 18. CDR1 and CDR2 (germline): SGHAT, FQNNGV. General study results and limits: Fewer insertions characterized abundant cord blood beta clonotypes, whereas memory repertoires showed none. Potential partial confounding of zero-insertion analyses by invariant MAIT and iNKT cells was noted.

This sample also appeared in a second study, on yellow fever vaccine responses in identical twins.

The sequence was obtained from a woman aged 18 to 35 in good health. The rearrangement links TRBV11-2 to TRBJ2-7; 7 nucleotides agree with TRBD2. Input material: PBMCs. The CDR3 DNA is TGTGCCAGCACCCGAGGCCCGCTAGCGGAGGGTAGCTCCTACGAGCAGTACTTC. Amino acid sequence: CASTRGPLAEGSSYEQYF.